Listed below are T cell receptor beta chains from one sample, sequenced in a study of CD8+ T cells in alopecia areata. TCRdb keeps only in-frame clones here, not all; method: immunoSEQ multiplex PCR. The table lists approximately 150,000 clones, 50% to 60% of them singletons. Material: CD4+ T cells sorted from blood. All receptors derive from a human donor in good health. Each CDR3 is given with its conserved first and last residue. The order of the fields is clone size, D gene, V gene, J gene, CDR3 protein, CDR3 DNA. A D gene is named only where the DNA matches it firmly. The size field is filled for only some rows; it gives once, few, many or a size class.

clone_size: -
d_call: TRBD1
v_call: TRBV29-1
j_call: TRBJ1-2
cdr3_aa: CSAMDRAGYTF
cdr3_nt: TGCAGCGCTATGGACAGGGCTGGCTACACCTTC

clone_size: once
d_call: -
v_call: TRBV5-4
j_call: TRBJ2-3
cdr3_aa: CASSLGQLLGTDTQYF
cdr3_nt: TGTGCCAGCAGCTTGGGGCAGCTGTTAGGGACAGATACGCAGTATTTT

clone_size: -
d_call: -
v_call: TRBV2
j_call: TRBJ2-7
cdr3_aa: CASSERGVVYEQYF
cdr3_nt: TGTGCCAGCAGTGAACGAGGGGTTGTCTACGAGCAGTACTTC

clone_size: few
d_call: -
v_call: TRBV28
j_call: TRBJ1-1
cdr3_aa: CASREGWNTEAFF
cdr3_nt: TGTGCCAGCAGAGAGGGTTGGAACACTGAAGCTTTCTTT

clone_size: -
d_call: -
v_call: TRBV7-9
j_call: TRBJ2-7
cdr3_aa: CASSSYKMTAPYEQYF
cdr3_nt: TGTGCCAGCAGCTCATATAAAATGACGGCACCCTACGAGCAGTACTTC

clone_size: -
d_call: -
v_call: TRBV6-6
j_call: TRBJ1-5
cdr3_aa: CASSTTGSPSNQPQHF
cdr3_nt: TGTGCCAGCAGTACCACAGGGAGTCCGAGCAATCAGCCCCAGCATTTT

clone_size: once
d_call: -
v_call: TRBV14
j_call: TRBJ2-7
cdr3_aa: CASSTRNDYEQYF
cdr3_nt: TGTGCCAGCAGCACCAGAAACGACTACGAGCAGTACTTC

clone_size: few
d_call: TRBD2
v_call: TRBV7-2
j_call: TRBJ2-1
cdr3_aa: CASSSRTSGRRREQFF
cdr3_nt: TGTGCCAGCAGCTCTCGGACTAGCGGCCGCCGAAGGGAGCAGTTCTTC

clone_size: -
d_call: -
v_call: TRBV5-1
j_call: TRBJ1-3
cdr3_aa: CASSLGHESSGNTIYF
cdr3_nt: TGCGCCAGCAGCTTGGGTCACGAGAGCTCTGGAAACACCATATATTTT

clone_size: once
d_call: -
v_call: TRBV4-2
j_call: TRBJ2-1
cdr3_aa: CASSQTTSSYNEQFF
cdr3_nt: TGTGCCAGCAGCCAAACAACTAGCTCCTACAATGAGCAGTTCTTC

clone_size: few
d_call: TRBD1
v_call: TRBV28
j_call: TRBJ2-1
cdr3_aa: CATEGSGQGAYNEQFF
cdr3_nt: TGTGCCACCGAGGGGTCGGGACAGGGAGCCTACAATGAGCAGTTCTTC

clone_size: few
d_call: -
v_call: TRBV7-9
j_call: TRBJ1-4
cdr3_aa: CASSLIGLEEKLFF
cdr3_nt: TGTGCCAGCAGCTTAATCGGGTTAGAGGAAAAACTGTTTTTT

clone_size: -
d_call: -
v_call: TRBV29-1
j_call: TRBJ1-4
cdr3_aa: CSVASRVGEKLFF
cdr3_nt: TGCAGCGTTGCGAGCAGGGTTGGCGAAAAACTGTTTTTT

clone_size: -
d_call: -
v_call: TRBV30
j_call: TRBJ2-1
cdr3_aa: CEVGRRYFF
cdr3_nt: TGCGAGGTCGGCAGAAGGTACTTCTTC

clone_size: few
d_call: TRBD2
v_call: TRBV5-4
j_call: TRBJ2-5
cdr3_aa: CASSLTSGQETQYF
cdr3_nt: TGTGCCAGCAGCTTGACTAGCGGTCAAGAGACCCAGTACTTC

clone_size: -
d_call: -
v_call: TRBV25-1
j_call: TRBJ2-7
cdr3_aa: CASSESSGPYEQYF
cdr3_nt: TGTGCCAGCAGTGAATCTTCGGGCCCCTACGAGCAGTACTTC

clone_size: -
d_call: -
v_call: TRBV7-9
j_call: TRBJ2-3
cdr3_aa: CASSSTLPGAQYF
cdr3_nt: TGTGCCAGCAGCTCCACCCTCCCCGGGGCGCAGTATTTT

clone_size: -
d_call: TRBD1
v_call: TRBV7-8
j_call: TRBJ2-5
cdr3_aa: CASSLGQGRRETQYF
cdr3_nt: TGTGCCAGCAGCTTAGGACAGGGGCGGCGGGAGACCCAGTACTTC

clone_size: -
d_call: -
v_call: TRBV30
j_call: TRBJ2-3
cdr3_aa: CAWTRGLSSTDTQYF
cdr3_nt: TGTGCCTGGACCCGGGGACTTTCTAGCACAGATACGCAGTATTTT

clone_size: few
d_call: -
v_call: TRBV14
j_call: TRBJ2-1
cdr3_aa: CASSQVERPILSSYNEQFF
cdr3_nt: TGTGCCAGCAGCCAAGTTGAAAGGCCCATCTTGAGCTCCTACAATGAGCAGTTCTTC

clone_size: -
d_call: TRBD2
v_call: TRBV15
j_call: TRBJ2-7
cdr3_aa: CATSLRTSGIWVVTYEQYF
cdr3_nt: TGTGCCACCAGCCTACGGACTAGCGGAATCTGGGTGGTTACCTACGAGCAGTACTTC

clone_size: -
d_call: TRBD1
v_call: TRBV5-1
j_call: TRBJ1-5
cdr3_aa: CASSYGTGTPMTQHF
cdr3_nt: TGCGCCAGCAGCTACGGGACAGGAACCCCCATGACCCAGCATTTT

clone_size: -
d_call: TRBD1
v_call: TRBV11-2
j_call: TRBJ2-5
cdr3_aa: CASSSGQDFQETQYF
cdr3_nt: TGTGCCAGCAGCTCGGGACAGGACTTCCAAGAGACCCAGTACTTC

clone_size: -
d_call: TRBD2
v_call: TRBV5-1
j_call: TRBJ2-1
cdr3_aa: CASSVNRLAGGYNEQFF
cdr3_nt: TGCGCCAGCAGCGTAAACCGTCTAGCGGGGGGTTACAATGAGCAGTTCTTC

clone_size: -
d_call: -
v_call: TRBV19
j_call: TRBJ1-1
cdr3_aa: CASKGVEGTEAFF
cdr3_nt: TGTGCCAGTAAAGGGGTTGAGGGCACTGAAGCTTTCTTT

clone_size: -
d_call: TRBD2
v_call: TRBV7-9
j_call: TRBJ2-7
cdr3_aa: CASSPGTSGGWGLYEQYF
cdr3_nt: TGTGCCAGCAGCCCCGGGACTAGCGGCGGATGGGGGCTTTACGAGCAGTACTTC

clone_size: -
d_call: TRBD2
v_call: TRBV7-9
j_call: TRBJ2-3
cdr3_aa: CASSIGSSGRRYTQYF
cdr3_nt: TGTGCCAGCAGCATAGGAAGTAGCGGGAGGAGATATACGCAGTATTTT

clone_size: -
d_call: TRBD1
v_call: TRBV5-6
j_call: TRBJ2-3
cdr3_aa: CASRRTGKVADTQYF
cdr3_nt: TGTGCCAGCAGGAGGACAGGGAAGGTCGCAGATACGCAGTATTTT

clone_size: -
d_call: TRBD2
v_call: TRBV9
j_call: TRBJ2-1
cdr3_aa: CASSVGPGGLGEQFF
cdr3_nt: TGTGCCAGCAGCGTAGGGCCGGGAGGGCTGGGAGAGCAGTTCTTC

clone_size: -
d_call: -
v_call: TRBV5-4
j_call: TRBJ2-7
cdr3_aa: CASSLTGDYEQYF
cdr3_nt: TGTGCCAGCAGCTTAACGGGAGACTACGAGCAGTACTTC

clone_size: -
d_call: -
v_call: TRBV29-1
j_call: TRBJ2-5
cdr3_aa: CSVEDLRLTQYF
cdr3_nt: TGCAGCGTTGAAGATCTGAGGTTAACCCAGTACTTC

clone_size: -
d_call: -
v_call: TRBV2
j_call: TRBJ2-3
cdr3_aa: CASAGGGTDTQYF
cdr3_nt: TGTGCCAGTGCCGGGGGTGGGACAGATACGCAGTATTTT

clone_size: few
d_call: -
v_call: TRBV19
j_call: TRBJ1-5
cdr3_aa: CASSIMTTYSNQPQHF
cdr3_nt: TGTGCCAGTAGTATAATGACCACCTATAGCAATCAGCCCCAGCATTTT